This T cell receptor (beta chain) was obtained from a study of T cell responses to AZD1222 COVID-19 vaccine. The study, taken as a whole, reports: When two AZD1222 doses had been given, Spike-specific TCR breadth and depth rose. The donors showed a predominance of white British ancestry and of females, with possible underestimation of clonal diversity.

This clone appeared a single time. Its target is unknown. The table came from immunoSEQ multiplex PCR; TCRdb's copy has only in-frame clones and leaves some out. The sample lists 100,000 to 150,000 clones, just under 95% seen once, with 0.9% to 1.4% in the top ten. The TCR sequence derives from an adult who received the AZD1222 COVID-19 vaccine. The source was peripheral blood, collected 28 days after the second AZD1222 dose.

CDR3 coding DNA: TGTGCCAGCAGCCCAGGGCGCACTGAAGCTTTCTTT. It encodes CASSPGRTEAFF. V and J are TRBV6-5 and TRBJ1-1; D possibly corresponds to TRBD1 (5 bases). Trimming removed 6 bases at V and 4 bases at J, with 9 bases between. The germline gives CDR1 MNHEY, CDR2 SVGAGI. CDR3 size: 12 residues.